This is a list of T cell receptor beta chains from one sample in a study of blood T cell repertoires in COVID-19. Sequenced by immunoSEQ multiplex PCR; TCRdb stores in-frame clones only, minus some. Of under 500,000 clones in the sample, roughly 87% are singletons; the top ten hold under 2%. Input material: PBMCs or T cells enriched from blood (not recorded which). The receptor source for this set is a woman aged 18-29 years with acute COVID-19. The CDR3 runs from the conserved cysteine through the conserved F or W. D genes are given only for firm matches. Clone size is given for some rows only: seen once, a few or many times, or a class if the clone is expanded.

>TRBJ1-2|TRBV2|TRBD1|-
TGTGCCAGCACAGGGGGATCGAATGGCTACACCTTC
CASTGGSNGYTF
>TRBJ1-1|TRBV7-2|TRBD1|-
TGTGCCAGCAGCTCACAGGGGGACACTGAAGCTTTCTTT
CASSSQGDTEAFF
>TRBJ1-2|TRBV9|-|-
TGTGCCAGCAGCGTAGGGGGCAACTATGGCTACACCTTC
CASSVGGNYGYTF
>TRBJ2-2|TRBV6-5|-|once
TGTGCCAGCGTAGCGGTGATCAACACCGGGGAGCTGTTTTTT
CASVAVINTGELFF
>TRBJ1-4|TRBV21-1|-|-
TGTGCCAGCAGCAAAGTGTGTCCCCGGGGTGAAAAACTGTTTTTT
CASSKVCPRGEKLFF
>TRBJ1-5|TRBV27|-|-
TGTGCCAGCACCCCGACTGGAACGAATCAGCCCCAGCATTTT
CASTPTGTNQPQHF
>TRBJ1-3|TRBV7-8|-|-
TGTGCCAGCAGCTTAGCGAGGGTTTTGGGGGGGCCCTCTGGAAACACCATATATTTT
CASSLARVLGGPSGNTIYF
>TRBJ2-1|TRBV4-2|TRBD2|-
TGTGCCAGCAGCCAAGAATACGGGGGGGGGCAGTTCTTC
CASSQEYGGGQFF
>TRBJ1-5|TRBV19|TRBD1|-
TGTGCCAGTAGCCAACAGGGGGCTCTCAATCAGCCCCAGCATTTT
CASSQQGALNQPQHF
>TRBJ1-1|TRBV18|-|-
TGTGCCAGCTCACCAAACCTGATTCGGGGAACTCAAATGAACACTGAAGCTTTCTTT
CASSPNLIRGTQMNTEAFF
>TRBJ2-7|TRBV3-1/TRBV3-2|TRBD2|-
TGTGCCAGCAGCCTCGGACTAGCGGGGTTCTCATACGAGCAGTACTTC
CASSLGLAGFSYEQYF
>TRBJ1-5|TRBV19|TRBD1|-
TGTGCCAGTAGTAACCGACAGGGGGGAGTTATTGGCAATCAGCCCCAGCATTTT
CASSNRQGGVIGNQPQHF
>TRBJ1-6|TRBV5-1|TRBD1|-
TGCGCCAGCAGCTTGAGCTCCCGGGCAGGGGGGAATTCACCCCTCCACTTT
CASSLSSRAGGNSPLHF
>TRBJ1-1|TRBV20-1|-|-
TGCAGTGCTCGCGGGGGTGGTGAAGCTTTCTTT
CSARGGGEAFF
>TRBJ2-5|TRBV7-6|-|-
TGTGCCAGCAGCTTACGACCCACAGGGCTGGCGGAGACCCAGTACTTC
CASSLRPTGLAETQYF
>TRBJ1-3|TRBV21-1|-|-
TGTGCCAGCCGTGGGACAACGGCTGGAAACACCATATATTTT
CASRGTTAGNTIYF
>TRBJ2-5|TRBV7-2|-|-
TGTGCCAGCAGCCCAGGGTCAATGGGAGGAAGTATAGAGACCCAGTACTTC
CASSPGSMGGSIETQYF
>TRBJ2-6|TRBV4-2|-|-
TGTGCCAGCAGCCAGGATAGAACAGGGTTTACTGGGGCCAACGTCCTGACTTTC
CASSQDRTGFTGANVLTF
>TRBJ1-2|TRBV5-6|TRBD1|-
TGTGCCAGCAGCTTGGGGGACAGGGGGTATGGCTACACCTTC
CASSLGDRGYGYTF